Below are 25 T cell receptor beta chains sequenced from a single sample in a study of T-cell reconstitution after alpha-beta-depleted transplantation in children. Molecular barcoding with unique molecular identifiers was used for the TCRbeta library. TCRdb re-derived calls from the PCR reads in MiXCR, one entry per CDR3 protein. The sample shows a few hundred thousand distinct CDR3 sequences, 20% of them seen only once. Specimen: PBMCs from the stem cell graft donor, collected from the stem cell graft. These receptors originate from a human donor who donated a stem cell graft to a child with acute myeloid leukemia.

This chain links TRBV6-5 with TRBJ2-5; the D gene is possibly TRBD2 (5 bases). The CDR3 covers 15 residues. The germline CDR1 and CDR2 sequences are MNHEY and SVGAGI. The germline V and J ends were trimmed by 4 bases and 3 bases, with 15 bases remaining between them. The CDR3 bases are TGTGCCAGCAGTTCACCGGCTAGCAGAGAAGAGACCCAGTACTTC. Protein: CASSSPASREETQYF.

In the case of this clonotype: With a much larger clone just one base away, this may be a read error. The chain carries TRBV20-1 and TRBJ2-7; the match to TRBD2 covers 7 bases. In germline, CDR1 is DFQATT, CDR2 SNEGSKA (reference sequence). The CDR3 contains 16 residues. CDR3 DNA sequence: TGCTGTGTCAACGGGCATTTAGAGCGGGGCCACTACGAGCAGTACTTC. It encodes CCVNGHLERGHYEQYF.

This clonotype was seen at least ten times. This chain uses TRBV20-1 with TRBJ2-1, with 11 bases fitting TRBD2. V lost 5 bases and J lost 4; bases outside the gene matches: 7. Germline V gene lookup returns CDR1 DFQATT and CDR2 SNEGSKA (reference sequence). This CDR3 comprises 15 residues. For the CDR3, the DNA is TGCAGTGCTCCCGATGGACTAGCGGGTTACAATGAGCAGTTCTTC. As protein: CSAPDGLAGYNEQFF.

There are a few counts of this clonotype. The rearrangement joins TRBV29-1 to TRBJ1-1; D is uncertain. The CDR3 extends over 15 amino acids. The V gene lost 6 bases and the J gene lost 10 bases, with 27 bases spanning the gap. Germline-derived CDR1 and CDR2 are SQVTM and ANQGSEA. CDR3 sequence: CSVAVVERPKPGAFF. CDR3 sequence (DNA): TGCAGCGTCGCTGTGGTCGAACGCCCAAAGCCTGGAGCTTTCTTT.

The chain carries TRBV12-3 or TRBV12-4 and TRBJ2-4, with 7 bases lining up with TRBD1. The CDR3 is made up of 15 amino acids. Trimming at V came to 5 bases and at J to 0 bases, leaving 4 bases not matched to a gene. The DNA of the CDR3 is TGTGCCAGCAGTGGGACAGTCCTAGCCAAAAACATTCAGTACTTC. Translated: CASSGTVLAKNIQYF.

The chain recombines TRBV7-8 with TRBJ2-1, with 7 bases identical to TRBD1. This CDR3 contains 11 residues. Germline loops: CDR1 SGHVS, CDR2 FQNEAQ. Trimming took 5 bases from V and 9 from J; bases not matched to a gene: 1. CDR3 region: CASSEGAEQFF. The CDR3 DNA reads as TGTGCCAGCAGCGAGGGGGCTGAGCAGTTCTTC.

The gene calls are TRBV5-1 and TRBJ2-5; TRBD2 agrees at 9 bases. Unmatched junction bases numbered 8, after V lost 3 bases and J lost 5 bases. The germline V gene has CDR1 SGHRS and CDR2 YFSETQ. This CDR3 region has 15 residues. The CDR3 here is CASSSLAGLVETQYF. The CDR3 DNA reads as TGCGCCAGCAGCTCACTAGCGGGTTTGGTGGAGACCCAGTACTTC.

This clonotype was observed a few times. The CDR3 nucleotides read TGCAGTGCTAGAGATTTTAGTATGTCTTTTGGCGGTGCAACTAATGAAAAACTGTTTTTT. Residues: CSARDFSMSFGGATNEKLFF. This rearrangement joins TRBV20-1 to TRBJ1-4; no clear D. Germline V gives CDR1 DFQATT, CDR2 SNEGSKA (reference sequence). This CDR3 has 20 amino acids. Trimming took off 0 bases at V and 0 bases at J, with 23 bases between the two ends.

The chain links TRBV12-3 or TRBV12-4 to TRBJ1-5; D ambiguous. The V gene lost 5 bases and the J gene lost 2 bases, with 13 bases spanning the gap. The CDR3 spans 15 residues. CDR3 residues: CASSQTVMGNQPQHF. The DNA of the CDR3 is TGTGCCAGCAGTCAGACTGTGATGGGCAATCAGCCCCAGCATTTT.

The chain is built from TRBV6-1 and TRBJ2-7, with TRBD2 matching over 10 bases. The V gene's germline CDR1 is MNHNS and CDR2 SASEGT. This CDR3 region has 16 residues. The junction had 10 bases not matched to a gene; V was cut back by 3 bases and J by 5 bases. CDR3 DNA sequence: TGTGCCAGCAGTGACTGGGCTAGCGGGAGTAGCGACGAGCAGTACTTC. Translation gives CASSDWASGSSDEQYF.

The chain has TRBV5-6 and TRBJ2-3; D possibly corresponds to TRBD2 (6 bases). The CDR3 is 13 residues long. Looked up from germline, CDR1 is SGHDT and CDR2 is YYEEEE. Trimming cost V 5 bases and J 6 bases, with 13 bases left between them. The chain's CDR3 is CASRSGLADTQYF. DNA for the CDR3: TGTGCCAGCAGGTCGGGACTCGCGGATACGCAGTATTTT.

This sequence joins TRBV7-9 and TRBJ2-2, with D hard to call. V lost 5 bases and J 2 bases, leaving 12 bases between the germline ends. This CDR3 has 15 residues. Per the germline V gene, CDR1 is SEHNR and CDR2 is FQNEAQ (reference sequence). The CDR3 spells CASSPPITNTGELFF. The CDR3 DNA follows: TGTGCCAGCAGCCCCCCCATCACAAACACCGGGGAGCTGTTTTTT.

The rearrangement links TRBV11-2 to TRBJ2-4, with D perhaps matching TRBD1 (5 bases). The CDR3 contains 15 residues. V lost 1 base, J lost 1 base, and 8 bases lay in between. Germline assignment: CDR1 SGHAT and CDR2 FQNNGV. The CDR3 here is CASSLVAGAKNIQYF. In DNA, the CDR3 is TGTGCCAGCAGCTTAGTGGCAGGGGCCAAAAACATTCAGTACTTC.

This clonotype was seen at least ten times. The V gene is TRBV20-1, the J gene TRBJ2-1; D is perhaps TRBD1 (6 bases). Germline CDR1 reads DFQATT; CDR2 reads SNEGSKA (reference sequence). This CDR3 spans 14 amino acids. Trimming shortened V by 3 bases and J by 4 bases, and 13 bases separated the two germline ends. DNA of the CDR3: TGCAGTGCTAGCCCCTTTGACAGGTACAATGAGCAGTTCTTC. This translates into CSASPFDRYNEQFF.

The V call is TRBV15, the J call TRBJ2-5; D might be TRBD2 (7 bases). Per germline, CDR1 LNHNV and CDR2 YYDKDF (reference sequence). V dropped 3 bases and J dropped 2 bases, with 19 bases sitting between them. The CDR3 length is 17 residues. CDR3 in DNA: TGTGCCACCAGCAGGAAACTAGGGGGGGGAGAACAAGAGACCCAGTACTTC. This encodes CATSRKLGGGEQETQYF.

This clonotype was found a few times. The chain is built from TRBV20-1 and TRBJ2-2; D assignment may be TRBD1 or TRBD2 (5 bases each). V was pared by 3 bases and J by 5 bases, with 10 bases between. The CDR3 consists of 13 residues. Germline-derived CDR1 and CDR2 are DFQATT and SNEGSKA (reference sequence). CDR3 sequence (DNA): TGCAGTGCTAGGAGGGGATGGACCGGGGAGCTGTTTTTT. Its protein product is CSARRGWTGELFF.

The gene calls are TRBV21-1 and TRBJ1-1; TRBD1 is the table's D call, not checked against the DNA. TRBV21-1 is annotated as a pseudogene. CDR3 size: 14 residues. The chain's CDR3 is CASSKDGANTEAFF. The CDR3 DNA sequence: TGTGCCAGCAGCAAAGACGGGGCGAACACTGAAGCTTTCTTT.

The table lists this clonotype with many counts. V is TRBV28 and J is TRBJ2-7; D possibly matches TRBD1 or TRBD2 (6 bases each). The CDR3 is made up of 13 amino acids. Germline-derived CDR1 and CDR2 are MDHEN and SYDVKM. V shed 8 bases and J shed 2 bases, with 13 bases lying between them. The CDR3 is CASVSGATYEQYF. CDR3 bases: TGTGCCAGCGTATCGGGGGCCACCTACGAGCAGTACTTC.

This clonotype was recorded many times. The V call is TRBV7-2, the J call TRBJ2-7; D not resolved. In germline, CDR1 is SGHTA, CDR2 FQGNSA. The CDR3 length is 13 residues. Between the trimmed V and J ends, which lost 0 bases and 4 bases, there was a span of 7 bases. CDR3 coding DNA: TGTGCCAGCAGCTTAGCGCCGGATTACGAGCAGTACTTC. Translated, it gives CASSLAPDYEQYF.

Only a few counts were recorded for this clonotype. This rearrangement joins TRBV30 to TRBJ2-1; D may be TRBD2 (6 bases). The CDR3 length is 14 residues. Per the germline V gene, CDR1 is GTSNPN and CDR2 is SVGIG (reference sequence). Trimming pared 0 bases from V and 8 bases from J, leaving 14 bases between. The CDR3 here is CAWSVRGSGYEQFF. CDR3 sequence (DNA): TGTGCCTGGAGTGTACGGGGGAGCGGCTATGAGCAGTTCTTC.

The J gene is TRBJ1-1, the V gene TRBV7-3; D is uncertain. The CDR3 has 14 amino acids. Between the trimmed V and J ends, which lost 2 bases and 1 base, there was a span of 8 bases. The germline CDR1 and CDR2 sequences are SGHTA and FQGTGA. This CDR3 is CASSLYSGNTEAFF. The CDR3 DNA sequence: TGTGCCAGCAGCTTATATTCGGGGAACACTGAAGCTTTCTTT.

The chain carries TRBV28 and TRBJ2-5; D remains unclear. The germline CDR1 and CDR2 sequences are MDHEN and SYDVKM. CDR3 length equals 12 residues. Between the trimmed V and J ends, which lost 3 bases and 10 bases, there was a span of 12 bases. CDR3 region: CASSFPQTHQYF. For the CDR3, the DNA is TGTGCCAGCAGTTTCCCACAGACCCACCAGTACTTC. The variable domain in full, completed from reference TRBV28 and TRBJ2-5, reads DVKVTQSSRYLVKRTGEKVFLECVQDMDHENMFWYRQDPGLGLRLIYFSYDVKMKEKGDIPEGYSVSREKKERFSLILESASTNQTSMYLCASSFPQTHQYFGPGTRLLVL.

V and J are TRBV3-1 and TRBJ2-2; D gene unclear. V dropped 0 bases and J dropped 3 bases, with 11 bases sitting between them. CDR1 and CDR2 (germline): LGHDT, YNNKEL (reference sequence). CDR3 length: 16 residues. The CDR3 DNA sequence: TGTGCCAGCAGCCAAGATCCCGGCGGAGACACCGGGGAGCTGTTTTTT. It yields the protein CASSQDPGGDTGELFF.

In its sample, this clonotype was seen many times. The CDR3 spells CASSLGLAGGSYNEQFF. In DNA, the CDR3 is TGTGCCAGCAGCCTGGGACTAGCGGGAGGTTCCTACAATGAGCAGTTCTTC. This chain links TRBV12-3 or TRBV12-4 with TRBJ2-1, with 15 bases matching TRBD2. The CDR3 has 17 residues. The J segment lost 1 base and the V segment lost 6 bases, leaving 4 bases of the junction unmatched.

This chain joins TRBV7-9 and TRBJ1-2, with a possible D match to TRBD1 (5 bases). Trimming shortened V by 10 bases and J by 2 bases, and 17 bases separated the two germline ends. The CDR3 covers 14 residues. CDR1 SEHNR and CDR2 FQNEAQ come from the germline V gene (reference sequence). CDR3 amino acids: CATKHLQANYGYTF. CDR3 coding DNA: TGTGCCACCAAGCATTTACAGGCGAACTATGGCTACACCTTC.